Listed below are T cell receptor beta chains from one sample, sequenced in a study of OX40 agonist ivuxolimab in advanced cancers. Here immunoSEQ multiplex PCR was the method, and the copy in TCRdb shows in-frame clones only, minus some. The table records 25,000 to 35,000 clones, less than 90% of them present only once. The sample here was CD4+ or CD8+ T cells sorted from blood, taken in a trial of the OX40 agonist ivuxolimab. These receptors were obtained from an adult with an advanced solid tumor such as melanoma, head and neck, liver or kidney cancer. CDR3s include the opening cysteine and the closing phenylalanine or tryptophan. The D gene is left open where the match is weak. Size values are once, few and many counts, or a class for expanded clones, and some rows have none.

j_call clone_size d_call v_call cdr3_nt cdr3_aa
TRBJ2-1 . TRBD1 TRBV4-1 TGCGCCAGCAGCCAAGACCGACAGGGTGGAATCAATGAGCAGTTCTTC CASSQDRQGGINEQFF
TRBJ2-2 . TRBD1 TRBV7-3 TGTGCCAGCAGCTTATCGCAGGGGGCGACCGGGGAGCTGTTTTTT CASSLSQGATGELFF
TRBJ2-3 once TRBD2 TRBV29-1 TGCAGCGTTGATTCAGGGCGGGGGGTTAACACAGATACGCAGTATTTT CSVDSGRGVNTDTQYF
TRBJ1-2 . TRBD1 TRBV5-1 TGCGCCAGCAGCTTGGCCCCAGGGGGCGGTGGCTACACCTTC CASSLAPGGGGYTF
TRBJ2-2 . TRBD1 TRBV27 TGTGCCAGCAGCCGCCGGACGGACAGGTACACCGGGGAGCTGTTTTTT CASSRRTDRYTGELFF
TRBJ2-1 few . TRBV6-6 TGTGCCAGCAGTCCAGGGGTGTCCTACAATGAGCAGTTCTTC CASSPGVSYNEQFF
TRBJ1-5 . . TRBV27 TGTGCCAGCAGTTTGGGAGGGCAGCCCCAGCATTTT CASSLGGQPQHF
TRBJ2-1 . TRBD2 TRBV27 TGTGCCAGCAGTCCCTGGGCGGGAGGCCTGTCCTACAATGAGCAGTTCTTC CASSPWAGGLSYNEQFF
TRBJ2-3 . . TRBV30 TGTGCCTGGAGTAGGCTAGCCCCAGATACGCAGTATTTT CAWSRLAPDTQYF
TRBJ2-3 . . TRBV10-1 TGCGCCAGCAGCCAAGGACCCGCAGATACGCAGTATTTT CASSQGPADTQYF
TRBJ1-6 . . TRBV28 TGTGCCAGCAGTTTTCAGGGGACCTATAATTCACCCCTCCACTTT CASSFQGTYNSPLHF
TRBJ1-2 . . TRBV29-1 TGCAGCGTTGAAGATCCCCCCAGGGAGTTGATGGGCAGGGTGCCCCTTTTTGGCTATGGCTACACCTTC CSVEDPPRELMGRVPLFGYGYTF
TRBJ1-2 . . TRBV7-2 TGTGCCAGCAGCTTTCTCGGCAGGGAATATGGCTACACCTTC CASSFLGREYGYTF
TRBJ2-1 . TRBD2 TRBV5-1 TGCGCCAGCAGCCAGACTAGCGGTTACAATGAGCAGTTCTTC CASSQTSGYNEQFF
TRBJ2-3 . . TRBV4-1 TGCGCCAGCAGCCAAGAGTTAAGGGAGGAGACAGATACGCAGTATTTT CASSQELREETDTQYF
TRBJ1-5 . . TRBV5-4 TGTGCCAGCAGCCAAGACCCGGGGGGGGGCCCGAATCAGCCCCAGCATTTT CASSQDPGGGPNQPQHF
TRBJ1-5 . TRBD1 TRBV10-3 TGTGCCATCAGTGCTGACAGGGGGCATCAGCCCCAGCATTTT CAISADRGHQPQHF
TRBJ2-7 once . TRBV15 TGTGCCACCAGCAGATCCAAGAGCTCCTACGAGCAGTACTTC CATSRSKSSYEQYF
TRBJ2-1 . . TRBV10-3 TGTGCCATCAGTGTCACTTCGGGAGAGAGTTCCTACAATGAGCAGTTCTTC CAISVTSGESSYNEQFF
TRBJ2-7 . TRBD1 TRBV7-9 TGTGCCAGCAGCTTAGAGACAGGGTTCGAGCAGTACTTC CASSLETGFEQYF
TRBJ1-1 . . TRBV14 TGTGCCAGCAGCCAAGGGCCGGGGGCGGACACTGAAGCTTTCTTT CASSQGPGADTEAFF
TRBJ2-7 . . TRBV11-2 TGTGCCAGCAGCTTAACAGGGATCTACGAGCAGTACTTC CASSLTGIYEQYF
TRBJ2-3 once TRBD2 TRBV27 TGTGCCATCGGGACTAGCGGGAGCACAGATACGCAGTATTTT CAIGTSGSTDTQYF
TRBJ2-3 . . TRBV21-1 TGTGCCAGCAGGCTATGGGCTACAGTCATGCAAGATACGCAGTATTTT CASRLWATVMQDTQYF
TRBJ1-2 . TRBD1 TRBV2 TGTGCCAGCAGTCGAGACGGACAGGGCGAGGGGCTTAACTATGGCTACACCTTC CASSRDGQGEGLNYGYTF
TRBJ2-1 . TRBD2 TRBV28 TGTGCCAGCAGTTTATTTTGGCGGGGGGCCAACTCCTACAATGAGCAGTTCTTC CASSLFWRGANSYNEQFF
TRBJ1-1 . . TRBV7-2 TGTGCCAGCAGCTTGGGGGGTAATTCTGAAGCTTTCTTT CASSLGGNSEAFF
TRBJ2-2 . . TRBV6-6 TGTGCCAGCAGACTCCGGGACCCCACCGGGGAGCTGTTTTTT CASRLRDPTGELFF
TRBJ2-3 . . TRBV4-1 TGCGCCAGCAGCCAAGCGGGTCTCACAGATACGCAGTATTTT CASSQAGLTDTQYF
TRBJ2-1 . TRBD2 TRBV9 TGTGCCAGCAGCGCGGCCCGGGGGGGTCTCTACAATGAGCAGTTCTTC CASSAARGGLYNEQFF
TRBJ1-6 . . TRBV19 TGTGCCAGTAGTATGACGGGGAGCTCCTATAATTCACCCCTCCACTTT CASSMTGSSYNSPLHF
TRBJ1-1 . . TRBV6-5 TGTGCCAGCAGTTACTCAGGGCTCCGAACGAACACTGAAGCTTTCTTT CASSYSGLRTNTEAFF
TRBJ2-1 . . TRBV27 TGTGCAGGCTACAATGAGCAGTTCTTC CAGYNEQFF
TRBJ2-3 . TRBD2 TRBV9 TGTGCCAGCAGCGTAGGCGGGAGGGATACGCAGTATTTT CASSVGGRDTQYF
TRBJ1-2 . TRBD1 TRBV6-5 TGTGCCAGCAGGTCCCGGGACAGTAACTATGGCTACACCTTC CASRSRDSNYGYTF
TRBJ2-5 . . TRBV6-1 TGTGCCAGCAGTGGGCCCGGGGGAGAGACCCAGTACTTC CASSGPGGETQYF
TRBJ1-1 . . TRBV6-5 TGTGCCAGCAGTTACTCTTACCCGAAGAACACTGAAGCTTTCTTT CASSYSYPKNTEAFF
TRBJ1-3 once . TRBV27 TGTGCCAGCAGTTTTTCAGGGGCTGGAAACACCATATATTTT CASSFSGAGNTIYF
TRBJ2-1 . . TRBV19 TGTGCCAGTAGTATAGGCCACCTAGGAAATGAGCAGTTCTTC CASSIGHLGNEQFF
TRBJ2-3 . TRBD2 TRBV14 TGTGCCAGCAGCCAGGGGACTAGCGGGAATTTTTGGGCAGATACGCAGTATTTT CASSQGTSGNFWADTQYF
TRBJ2-5 many . TRBV6-5 TGTGCCAGCAGTTACGGGGTGGATGCAGAGACCCAGTACTTC CASSYGVDAETQYF
TRBJ2-5 . TRBD1 TRBV7-8 TGTGCCAGCAGCTTAGACAGGGGGCGAGAGACCCAGTACTTC CASSLDRGRETQYF
TRBJ2-1 . . TRBV7-2 TGTGCCAGCAGCCTCCATCAGGGAGACAATGAGCAGTTCTTC CASSLHQGDNEQFF
TRBJ2-7 . TRBD2 TRBV7-8 TGTGCCAGCAGCTGGGGACTAGCTACCGAGCAGTACTTC CASSWGLATEQYF
TRBJ2-7 once TRBD1 TRBV9 TGTGCCAGCAGCGCACAGGGGGCGCAGGACGAGCAGTACTTC CASSAQGAQDEQYF
TRBJ2-1 . TRBD2 TRBV7-3 TGTGCCAGCAGCTTGGCGGGAGGGCCATACAATGAGCAGTTCTTC CASSLAGGPYNEQFF